The subject of this entry is one TCR beta chain. Its target is not known. Sequencing was performed with immunoSEQ multiplex PCR; in TCRdb, only in-frame clones are kept and a portion is missing. There are 35,000 to 40,000 clones in the sample; roughly 82% occur only once, and about 20% lies in the top ten. With 7 bases clipped from V and 3 bases from J, the junction kept 3 bases outside the gene matches. CDR1 and CDR2 (germline): SGHDN, FVKESK. This CDR3 contains 13 residues. These data come from a study of OX40 agonist ivuxolimab in advanced cancers. Study-wide findings and caveats: Among the least clonally expanded were partial responders at 0.1-3.0 mg/kg.

The chain carries TRBV14 and TRBJ2-3; 8 bases match TRBD2. Material: CD4+ or CD8+ T cells sorted from blood, obtained in a trial of the OX40 agonist ivuxolimab. The sequence came from an adult with an advanced solid tumor such as melanoma, head and neck, liver or kidney cancer. The CDR3 sequence is CASNSGKTDTQYF. DNA for the CDR3: TGTGCCAGCAATAGCGGGAAGACAGATACGCAGTATTTT. Full variable domain (outside the CDR3, taken from reference TRBV14 and TRBJ2-3): EAGVTQFPSHSVIEKGQTVTLRCDPISGHDNLYWYRRVMGKEIKFLLHFVKESKQDESGMPNNRFLAERTGGTYSTLKVQPAELEDSGVYFCASNSGKTDTQYFGPGTRLTVL.